This T cell receptor (beta chain) came from a study of T cell responses to AZD1222 COVID-19 vaccine. The CDR3 is made up of 16 amino acids. Germline CDR1 is MGHRA and CDR2 is YSYEKL. With 0 bases removed from V and 4 bases from J, the gap between germline ends came to 15 bases. Clones were sequenced by immunoSEQ multiplex PCR, and TCRdb holds only the in-frame ones, with some missing. Of 100,000 to 150,000 clones detected, roughly 90% appear once; the ten largest clones hold around 1.5%. This chain uses TRBV4-1 with TRBJ1-2; no firm D call. The starting material was peripheral blood, obtained on day 0 of AZD1222 vaccination. The clonotype comes from an adult in good health. The CDR3 reads CASSQDLTYSTYGYTF. The CDR3, as DNA: TGCGCCAGCAGCCAAGATCTAACGTATTCGACCTATGGCTACACCTTC.